The 19 T cell receptor beta chains given below trace back to one sample, sequenced in a study of cytomegalovirus exposure and HLA in healthy donors (dated by TCRdb to about 2017). Receptor libraries were prepared by the immunoSEQ multiplex PCR assay. For the multiplex PCR, a mixture combining 60 forward primers for TCR Vbeta segments and 13 reverse primers for TCR Jbeta segments was used. The source is immuneACCESS, and TCRdb retained only in-frame sequences with V and J called. Part of the clones is not carried over; for the studies checked, unresolved V genes explain less than half of this, and the remainder is unexplained. The sample table records 130,000 or so clones; roughly 70% of these occur just once. Of the sample, just under 3% is held by the ten largest clones. Specimen: PBMCs. All receptors come from a middle-aged woman in good health and CMV-seropositive.

This chain joins TRBV29-1 and TRBJ2-3, with TRBD2 identical over 14 bases. The CDR3 is made up of 20 amino acids. V lost 7 bases and J lost 0; bases outside the gene matches: 18. Germline values: CDR1 SQVTM, CDR2 ANQGSEA. The CDR3 bases are TGCAGCGGTCTTCAATTGCCGACTAGCGGGAGGGACCCTAGCACAGATACGCAGTATTTT. Its translation: CSGLQLPTSGRDPSTDTQYF.

The chain employs TRBV2 and TRBJ1-2, with no clear D. V was shortened by 4 bases and J by 3 bases, with 9 bases between the two germline ends. The CDR3 has 13 amino acids. Germline V gene lookup returns CDR1 SNHLY and CDR2 FYNNEI. The CDR3: CASSAGVDYGYTF. Here the CDR3 DNA reads TGTGCCAGCAGTGCGGGTGTTGACTATGGCTACACCTTC.

The V call is TRBV19, the J call TRBJ2-1; D gene unclear. The CDR3 consists of 13 residues. The V gene lost 3 bases and the J gene lost 6 bases, with 9 bases spanning the gap. CDR1 is LNHDA and CDR2 is SQIVND in the germline V gene (reference sequence). CDR3 sequence: CASSIPGGNEQFF. The CDR3 DNA sequence: TGTGCCAGTAGTATCCCCGGCGGCAATGAGCAGTTCTTC. The full variable domain, completed using reference TRBV19 and TRBJ2-1, is DGGITQSPKYLFRKEGQNVTLSCEQNLNHDAMYWYRQDPGQGLRLIYYSQIVNDFQKGDIAEGYSVSREKKESFPLTVTSAQKNPTAFYLCASSIPGGNEQFFGPGTRLTVL.

V usage is TRBV10-1 and J usage is TRBJ2-5, with TRBD2 identical over 15 bases. Germline V gene lookup returns CDR1 WNHNN and CDR2 SYGVQD (reference sequence). CDR3 length: 18 residues. Trimming took 6 bases from V and 2 from J; bases not matched to a gene: 10. DNA of the CDR3: TGCGCCAGCAGACCCCCGGGACTAGCGGGGGGAGGTCAAGAGACCCAGTACTTC. It is translated as CASRPPGLAGGGQETQYF.

The chain carries TRBV7-2 and TRBJ2-7; 7 nucleotides agree with TRBD2. With V trimmed by 2 bases and J by 3 bases, 10 bases remained unmatched. The germline V gene has CDR1 SGHTA and CDR2 FQGNSA. There are 16 residues in the CDR3. The CDR3, as DNA: TGTGCCAGCAGCTTATCGGGGGGTAGGGTTTTCTACGAGCAGTACTTC. Its translation: CASSLSGGRVFYEQYF. The whole variable domain, filled in from reference TRBV7-2 and TRBJ2-7, reads GAGVSQSPSNKVTEKGKDVELRCDPISGHTALYWYRQSLGQGLEFLIYFQGNSAPDKSGLPSDRFSAERTGGSVSTLTIQRTQQEDSAVYLCASSLSGGRVFYEQYFGPGTRLTVT.

This clone was picked up a small number of times. The chain uses TRBV5-4 and TRBJ1-4; D possibly corresponds to TRBD1 (5 bases). The CDR3 has 15 residues. Trimming took 0 bases from V and 6 from J, leaving 12 bases between them. Per the germline V gene, CDR1 is SGHNT and CDR2 is YYREEE (reference sequence). CDR3 nucleotides: TGTGCCAGCAGCTTGGCCGGGGGAGGTCATGAAAAACTGTTTTTT. This gives the protein CASSLAGGGHEKLFF. Full variable domain (remainder filled in from reference TRBV5-4 and TRBJ1-4): ETGVTQSPTHLIKTRGQQVTLRCSSQSGHNTVSWYQQALGQGPQFIFQYYREEENGRGNFPPRFSGLQFPNYSSELNVNALELDDSALYLCASSLAGGGHEKLFFGSGTQLSVL.

The chain combines TRBV19 with TRBJ2-1, with D uncertain. The V gene's germline CDR1 is LNHDA and CDR2 SQIVND (reference sequence). The CDR3 is 10 residues long. Deletions cut 8 bases from V and 8 bases from J, with 7 bases between. The CDR3 DNA sequence: TGTGCCAGTGGTCCGGATGAGCAGTTCTTC. Translation gives CASGPDEQFF.

The rearrangement joins TRBV27 to TRBJ2-5; D is ambiguous. V was clipped by 4 bases and J by 4 bases, with 7 bases between them. The CDR3 runs 12 residues. Germline CDR1 MNHEY, CDR2 SMNVEV (reference sequence). The CDR3 loop reads CASSSNVETQYF. The CDR3 nucleotides are TGTGCCAGCAGTTCCAATGTAGAGACCCAGTACTTC.

This clone was seen more than once but under ten times. V is TRBV7-9 and J is TRBJ1-1; TRBD1 matches 8 bases. V shed 3 bases and J 5 bases; nucleotides not matched to a gene: 8. Germline assignment: CDR1 SEHNR and CDR2 FQNEAQ (reference sequence). The CDR3 totals 15 residues. This CDR3 is CASSFAGQGDTEAFF. In nucleotides, the CDR3 is TGTGCCAGCAGCTTTGCCGGACAGGGAGATACTGAAGCTTTCTTT. The full variable domain, completed using reference TRBV7-9 and TRBJ1-1, is DTGVSQNPRHKITKRGQNVTFRCDPISEHNRLYWYRQTLGQGPEFLTYFQNEAQLEKSRLLSDRFSAERPKGSFSTLEIQRTEQGDSAMYLCASSFAGQGDTEAFFGQGTRLTVV.

The chain is built from TRBV27 and TRBJ1-2; 11 bases fit TRBD1. From germline, CDR1 is MNHEY and CDR2 SMNVEV (reference sequence). The CDR3 consists of 15 residues. V dropped 6 bases and J dropped 6; count of bases not matched to a gene: 9. CDR3 DNA sequence: TGTGCCAGCAGCTTGGGACAGGGGGATGAAAATGGCTACACCTTC. Translated: CASSLGQGDENGYTF.

V is TRBV2 and J is TRBJ2-1; TRBD1 aligns across 10 bases. Losses at the gene ends were 6 bases for V and 6 bases for J; bases not matched to a gene: 8. The length of the CDR3 is 15 residues. The germline CDR1 and CDR2 sequences are SNHLY and FYNNEI. CDR3 DNA sequence: TGTGCCAGCAGACGAAGTGGGACAGGGGTCAATGAGCAGTTCTTC. It codes for CASRRSGTGVNEQFF.

The CDR3 DNA sequence: TGTGCCAGCAGTGCGGGAGCCACCGGGGAGCTGTTTTTT. This gives the protein CASSAGATGELFF. The chain couples TRBV6-4 to TRBJ2-2; TRBD2 might be the D (6 bases). CDR3 length: 13 residues. Trimming pared 4 bases from V and 4 bases from J, leaving 7 bases between. CDR1 and CDR2 (germline): MRHNA, SNTAGT.

The chain couples TRBV4-3 to TRBJ2-7; TRBD1 is a possible D gene (6 bases). Germline CDR1 is LGHNA and CDR2 is YSLEER. Trimming took off 3 bases at V and 5 bases at J, with 14 bases between the two ends. The CDR3 covers 14 residues. CDR3 region: CASSHRGREDEQYF. As DNA, the CDR3 is TGCGCCAGCAGCCATAGGGGGAGAGAGGACGAGCAGTACTTC.

Concerning this clone: Sequence at one end of the junction differs from germline and may be a read error. The rearrangement links TRBV6-5 to TRBJ1-5; a possible D gene is TRBD1 (5 bases). Per the germline V gene, CDR1 is MNHEY and CDR2 is SVGAGI. The CDR3 is 14 amino acids. The CDR3, as DNA: TGTGCCAGCAGCTCGGGGAGGGGACGTCAGCCCCAGAATTTT. Encoded protein: CASSSGRGRQPQNF.

The chain combines TRBV19 with TRBJ2-7; TRBD2 matches at 8 bases. CDR3 length equals 15 residues. The J segment lost 4 bases and the V segment lost 3 bases, leaving 8 bases of the junction unmatched. In germline, CDR1 is LNHDA, CDR2 SQIVND (reference sequence). The CDR3 DNA follows: TGTGCCAGTAGTATTGGAGTAGCGGGGCTATACGAGCAGTACTTC. Protein: CASSIGVAGLYEQYF.

This clone was detected only once. The J gene is TRBJ2-7, the V gene TRBV28; 11 bases are a match to TRBD1. Germline CDR1 MDHEN, CDR2 SYDVKM. J lost 2 bases, V lost 5 bases, and 2 bases had no gene match. The length of the CDR3 is 14 residues. CDR3: CASSGTGGPYEQYF. The CDR3, as DNA: TGTGCCAGCAGTGGGACAGGGGGGCCCTACGAGCAGTACTTC. Based on the CDR3 plus reference TRBV28 and TRBJ2-7, the full variable domain is DVKVTQSSRYLVKRTGEKVFLECVQDMDHENMFWYRQDPGLGLRLIYFSYDVKMKEKGDIPEGYSVSREKKERFSLILESASTNQTSMYLCASSGTGGPYEQYFGPGTRLTVT.

The chain couples TRBV7-3 to TRBJ2-3; D is unclear. Trimming cost V 5 bases and J 6 bases, with 9 bases left between them. The CDR3 totals 12 residues. The germline V gene has CDR1 SGHTA and CDR2 FQGTGA. DNA for the CDR3: TGTGCCAGCAGCCTAGACTTTGATACGCAGTATTTT. This translates into CASSLDFDTQYF.

The chain couples TRBV6-4 to TRBJ2-2, with TRBD2 matching 8 bases. Per germline, CDR1 MRHNA and CDR2 SNTAGT. The V segment lost 0 bases and the J segment 4 bases; nucleotides outside the gene matches: 1. The length of the CDR3 is 15 residues. CDR3 coding DNA: TGTGCCAGCAGTGACTCGGCGGGAGGCACCGGGGAGCTGTTTTTT. As protein: CASSDSAGGTGELFF.

V and J are TRBV30 and TRBJ2-2, with TRBD2 identical over 7 bases. The CDR3 extends over 15 amino acids. With V trimmed by 3 bases and J by 7 bases, 11 bases remained unmatched. From germline, CDR1 is GTSNPN and CDR2 SVGIG (reference sequence). In DNA, the CDR3 is TGTGCCTGGAGCCCCAGGGCGGGAGACCACGGGGAGCTGTTTTTT. Amino acids: CAWSPRAGDHGELFF.